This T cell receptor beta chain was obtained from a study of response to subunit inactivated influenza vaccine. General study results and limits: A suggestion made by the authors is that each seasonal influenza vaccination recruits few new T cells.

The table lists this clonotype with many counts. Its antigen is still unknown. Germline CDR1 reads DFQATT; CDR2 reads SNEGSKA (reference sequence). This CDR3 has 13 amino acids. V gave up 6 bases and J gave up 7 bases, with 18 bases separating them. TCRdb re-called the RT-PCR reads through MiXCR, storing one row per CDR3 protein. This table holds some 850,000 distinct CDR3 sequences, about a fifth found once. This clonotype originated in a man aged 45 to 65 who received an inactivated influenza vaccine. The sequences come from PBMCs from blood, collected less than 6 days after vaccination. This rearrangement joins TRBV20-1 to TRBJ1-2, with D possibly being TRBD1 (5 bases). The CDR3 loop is CSAQNWGGIGYTF. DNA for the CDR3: TGCAGTGCCCAAAATTGGGGGGGAATTGGCTACACCTTC.